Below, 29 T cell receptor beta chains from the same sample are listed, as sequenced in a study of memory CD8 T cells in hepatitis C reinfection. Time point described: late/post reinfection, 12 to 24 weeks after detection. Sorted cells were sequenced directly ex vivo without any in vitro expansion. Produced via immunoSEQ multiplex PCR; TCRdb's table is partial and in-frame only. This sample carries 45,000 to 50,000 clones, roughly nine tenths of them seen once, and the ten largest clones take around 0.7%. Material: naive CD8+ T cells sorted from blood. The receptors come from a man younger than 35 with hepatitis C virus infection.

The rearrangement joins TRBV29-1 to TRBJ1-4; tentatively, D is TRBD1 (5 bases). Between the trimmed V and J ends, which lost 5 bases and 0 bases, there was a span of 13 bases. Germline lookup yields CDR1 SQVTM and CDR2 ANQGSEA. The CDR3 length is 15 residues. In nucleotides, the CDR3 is TGCAGCGTTCGGGGGAACCAGGCAACTAATGAAAAACTGTTTTTT. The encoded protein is CSVRGNQATNEKLFF.

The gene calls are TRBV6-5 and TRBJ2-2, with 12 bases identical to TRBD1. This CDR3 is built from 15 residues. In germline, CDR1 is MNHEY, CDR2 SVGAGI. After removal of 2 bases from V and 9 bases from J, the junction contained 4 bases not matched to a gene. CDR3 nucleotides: TGTGCCAGCAGTTACGGGACAGGGGGCTCGCGGGAGCTGTTTTTT. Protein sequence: CASSYGTGGSRELFF.

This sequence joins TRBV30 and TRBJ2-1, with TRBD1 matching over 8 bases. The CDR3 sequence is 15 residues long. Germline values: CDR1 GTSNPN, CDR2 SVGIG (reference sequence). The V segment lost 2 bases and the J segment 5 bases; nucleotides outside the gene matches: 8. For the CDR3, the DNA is TGTGCCTGGAGTAAGGACAGGGATCACCACAATGAGCAGTTCTTC. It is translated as CAWSKDRDHHNEQFF.

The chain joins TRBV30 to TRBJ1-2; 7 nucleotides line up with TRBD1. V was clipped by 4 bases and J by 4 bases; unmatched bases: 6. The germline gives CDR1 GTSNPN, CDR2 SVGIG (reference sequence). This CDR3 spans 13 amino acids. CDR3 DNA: TGTGCCTGGACCCAGCAGGGGGGCTATGGCTACACCTTC. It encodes CAWTQQGGYGYTF.

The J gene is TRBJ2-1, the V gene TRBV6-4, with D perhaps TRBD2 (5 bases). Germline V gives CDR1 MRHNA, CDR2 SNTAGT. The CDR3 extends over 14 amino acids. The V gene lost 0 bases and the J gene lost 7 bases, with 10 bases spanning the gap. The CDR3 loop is CASSDSASGNEQFF. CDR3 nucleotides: TGTGCCAGCAGTGACTCCGCCTCGGGGAATGAGCAGTTCTTC.

As DNA, the CDR3 is TGCAGCGCCCGGGTTACTAGCAGGCCCGGGGAGCTGTTTTTT. It specifies CSARVTSRPGELFF. The chain is built from TRBV29-1 and TRBJ2-2, with D perhaps TRBD2 (6 bases). V shed 7 bases and J shed 6 bases, with 18 bases lying between them. The germline V gene has CDR1 SQVTM and CDR2 ANQGSEA. CDR3 length: 14 amino acids.

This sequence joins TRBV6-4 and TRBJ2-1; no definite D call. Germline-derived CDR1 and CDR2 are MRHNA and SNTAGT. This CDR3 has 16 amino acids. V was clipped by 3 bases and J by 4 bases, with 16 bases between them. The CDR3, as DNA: TGTGCCAGCAGTGAACGGTTCACCCCGGTATACAATGAGCAGTTCTTC. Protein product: CASSERFTPVYNEQFF.

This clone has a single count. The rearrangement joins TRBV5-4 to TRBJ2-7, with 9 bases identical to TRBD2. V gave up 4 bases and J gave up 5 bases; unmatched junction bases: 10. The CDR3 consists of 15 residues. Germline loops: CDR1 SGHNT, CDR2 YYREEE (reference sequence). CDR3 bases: TGTGCCAGCAGCCCCTATAGCGGGAGTGCCCACGAGCAGTACTTC. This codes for CASSPYSGSAHEQYF.

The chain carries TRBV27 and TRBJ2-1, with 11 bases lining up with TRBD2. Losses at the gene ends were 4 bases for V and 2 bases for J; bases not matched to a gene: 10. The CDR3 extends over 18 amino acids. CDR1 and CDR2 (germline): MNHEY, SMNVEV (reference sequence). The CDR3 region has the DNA TGTGCCAGCAGTTCATCCGGGACTAGCGGACCTACCTACAATGAGCAGTTCTTC. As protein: CASSSSGTSGPTYNEQFF.

The CDR3 spells CASSQGSSGGFWDEQFF. CDR3 bases: TGCGCCAGCAGCCAAGGGTCCAGCGGGGGGTTCTGGGATGAGCAGTTCTTC. V is TRBV4-1 and J is TRBJ2-1; 9 bases fit TRBD2. Germline loops: CDR1 MGHRA, CDR2 YSYEKL. V lost 1 base, J lost 8 bases, and 12 bases stayed unmatched. The CDR3 has 17 residues.

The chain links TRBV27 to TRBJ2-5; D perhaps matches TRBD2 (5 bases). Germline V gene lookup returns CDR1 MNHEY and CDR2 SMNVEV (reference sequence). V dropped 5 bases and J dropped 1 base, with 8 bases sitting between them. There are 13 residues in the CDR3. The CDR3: CASSRGPQETQYF. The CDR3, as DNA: TGTGCCAGCAGTCGAGGGCCCCAAGAGACCCAGTACTTC.

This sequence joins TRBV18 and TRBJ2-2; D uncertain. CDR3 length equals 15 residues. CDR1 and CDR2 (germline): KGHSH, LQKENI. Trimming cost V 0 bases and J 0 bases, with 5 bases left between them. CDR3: CASSPPNSNTGELFF. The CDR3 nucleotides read TGTGCCAGCTCACCACCGAACTCGAACACCGGGGAGCTGTTTTTT.

Here the CDR3 DNA reads TGTGCCAGCAGTATCGCGTCGGGCCAAGAGACCCAGTACTTC. Protein product: CASSIASGQETQYF. The rearrangement links TRBV27 to TRBJ2-5; D is unclear. Germline V gene lookup returns CDR1 MNHEY and CDR2 SMNVEV (reference sequence). V lost 5 bases and J 1 base, leaving 11 bases between the germline ends. The CDR3 consists of 14 residues.

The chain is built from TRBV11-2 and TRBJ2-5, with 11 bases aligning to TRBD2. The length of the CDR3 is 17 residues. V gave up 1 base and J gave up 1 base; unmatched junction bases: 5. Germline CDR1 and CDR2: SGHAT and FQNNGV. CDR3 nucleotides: TGTGCCAGCAGCTTAGGGGCTAGCGGGGGGTCCCAAGAGACCCAGTACTTC. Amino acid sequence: CASSLGASGGSQETQYF.

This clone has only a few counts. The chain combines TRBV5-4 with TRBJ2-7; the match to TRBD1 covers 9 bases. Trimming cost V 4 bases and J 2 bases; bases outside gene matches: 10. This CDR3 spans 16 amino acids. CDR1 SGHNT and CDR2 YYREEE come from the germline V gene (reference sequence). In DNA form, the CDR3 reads TGTGCCAGCAGCACCGCTACAGGGGGCGCAGCCTACGAGCAGTACTTC. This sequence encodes CASSTATGGAAYEQYF.

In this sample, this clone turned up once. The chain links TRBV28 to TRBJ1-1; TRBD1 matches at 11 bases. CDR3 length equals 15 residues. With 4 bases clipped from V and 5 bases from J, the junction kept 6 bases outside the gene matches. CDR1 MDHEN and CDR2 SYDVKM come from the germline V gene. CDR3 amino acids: CASSWTGGLVTEAFF. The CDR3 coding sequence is TGTGCCAGCAGTTGGACAGGGGGCTTGGTGACTGAAGCTTTCTTT.

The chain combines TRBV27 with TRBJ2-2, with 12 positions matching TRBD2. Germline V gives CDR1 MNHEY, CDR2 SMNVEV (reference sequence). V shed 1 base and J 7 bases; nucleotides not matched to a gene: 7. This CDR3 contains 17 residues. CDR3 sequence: CASSLLLAGGPGGELFF. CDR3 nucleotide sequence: TGTGCCAGCAGTTTATTGCTAGCGGGAGGGCCGGGCGGGGAGCTGTTTTTT.

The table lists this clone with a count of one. The DNA for the CDR3 is TGTGCCAGCAGTCCGAGGGGGGAGACCCAGTACTTC. Encoded protein: CASSPRGETQYF. J is TRBJ2-5 and V is TRBV6-5; possible D gene TRBD1, 6 bases. The CDR3 sequence is 12 residues long. Germline V gene lookup returns CDR1 MNHEY and CDR2 SVGAGI. V was pared by 5 bases and J by 5 bases, with 9 bases between.

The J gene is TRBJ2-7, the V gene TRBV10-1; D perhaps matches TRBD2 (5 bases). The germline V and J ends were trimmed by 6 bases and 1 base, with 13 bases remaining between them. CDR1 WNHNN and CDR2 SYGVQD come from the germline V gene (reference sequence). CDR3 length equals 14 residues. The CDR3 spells CASSRDQSSYEQYF. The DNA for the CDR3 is TGCGCCAGCAGCCGGGATCAATCGTCCTACGAGCAGTACTTC.

CDR3 region: CASSFPRLGEQFF. The DNA for the CDR3 is TGTGCCAGCAGCTTCCCGAGGTTGGGTGAGCAGTTCTTC. The V call is TRBV21-1, the J call TRBJ2-1; TRBD2 is the table's D call and was not checked against the DNA. TRBV21-1 is an annotated pseudogene. The CDR3 has 13 residues.

As DNA, the CDR3 is TGTGCCAGCAGTTTTCGACAGTACAACACTGAAGCTTTCTTT. This gives the protein CASSFRQYNTEAFF. The gene calls are TRBV28 and TRBJ1-1; maybe TRBD1 (5 bases). Per the germline V gene, CDR1 is MDHEN and CDR2 is SYDVKM. The CDR3 runs 14 residues. V was pared by 3 bases and J by 2 bases, with 10 bases between.

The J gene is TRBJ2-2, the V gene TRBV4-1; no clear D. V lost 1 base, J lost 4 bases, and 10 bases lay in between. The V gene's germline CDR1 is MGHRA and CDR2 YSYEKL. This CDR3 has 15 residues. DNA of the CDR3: TGCGCCAGCAGCCAAGGACACCAATCCACCGGGGAGCTGTTTTTT. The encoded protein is CASSQGHQSTGELFF.

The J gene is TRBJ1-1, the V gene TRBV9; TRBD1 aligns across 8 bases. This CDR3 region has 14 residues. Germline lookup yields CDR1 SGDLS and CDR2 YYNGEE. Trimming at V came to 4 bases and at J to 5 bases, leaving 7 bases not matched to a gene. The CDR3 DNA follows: TGTGCCAGCAGCCCATGGACAGGGATTACTGAAGCTTTCTTT. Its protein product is CASSPWTGITEAFF.

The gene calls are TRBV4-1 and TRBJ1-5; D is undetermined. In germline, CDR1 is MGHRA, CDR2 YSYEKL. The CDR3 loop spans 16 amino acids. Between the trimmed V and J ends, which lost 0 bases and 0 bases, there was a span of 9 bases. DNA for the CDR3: TGCGCCAGCAGCCAAGAATACAGCCATAGCAATCAGCCCCAGCATTTT. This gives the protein CASSQEYSHSNQPQHF.

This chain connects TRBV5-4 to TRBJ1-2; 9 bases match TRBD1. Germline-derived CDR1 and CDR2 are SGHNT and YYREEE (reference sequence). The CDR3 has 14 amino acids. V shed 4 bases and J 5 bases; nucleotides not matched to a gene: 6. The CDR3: CASSPGTGQYGYTF. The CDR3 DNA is TGTGCCAGCAGCCCTGGGACAGGGCAATATGGCTACACCTTC.

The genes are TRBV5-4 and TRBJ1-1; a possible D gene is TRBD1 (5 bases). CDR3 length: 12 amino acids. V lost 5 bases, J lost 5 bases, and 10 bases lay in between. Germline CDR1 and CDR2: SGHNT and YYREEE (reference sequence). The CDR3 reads CASRTGGTEAFF. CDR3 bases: TGTGCCAGCAGAACAGGTGGTACTGAAGCTTTCTTT.

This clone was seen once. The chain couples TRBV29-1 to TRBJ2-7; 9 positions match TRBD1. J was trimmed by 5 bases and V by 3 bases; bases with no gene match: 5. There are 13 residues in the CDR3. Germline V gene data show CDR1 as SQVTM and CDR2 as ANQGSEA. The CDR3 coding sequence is TGCAGCGTTGAGGGACAGGGATCCCACGAGCAGTACTTC. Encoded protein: CSVEGQGSHEQYF.

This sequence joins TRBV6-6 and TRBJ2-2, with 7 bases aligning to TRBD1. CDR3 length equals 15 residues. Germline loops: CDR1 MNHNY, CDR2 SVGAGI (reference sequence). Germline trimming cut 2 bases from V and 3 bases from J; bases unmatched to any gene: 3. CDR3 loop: CASSYAQGHTGELFF. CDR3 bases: TGTGCCAGCAGTTACGCACAGGGGCACACCGGGGAGCTGTTTTTT.

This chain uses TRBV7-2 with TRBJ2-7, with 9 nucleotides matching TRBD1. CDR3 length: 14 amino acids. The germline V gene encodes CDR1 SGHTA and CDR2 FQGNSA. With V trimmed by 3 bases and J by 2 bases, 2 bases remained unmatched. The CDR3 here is CASSFGTGPYEQYV. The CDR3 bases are TGTGCCAGCAGCTTCGGGACAGGGCCCTACGAGCAGTACGTC.